These 3 T cell receptor beta chains share one sample of origin, sequenced in a study of a mutant IDH1 vaccine in newly diagnosed glioma. Time point: week 11, during vaccination. Every vaccine dose comprised 300 ug of mutant IDH1 20-mer peptide plus topical imiquimod. Antigens for these TCRs are unknown. Assay: immunoSEQ multiplex PCR; the TCRdb copy retains only in-frame clones and omits some. There are 55,000 to 70,000 clones in the sample; 70% to 90% occur only once, and 1.5% to 2% lies in the top ten. Sequencing was performed on PBMCs, taken from a glioma patient whose treatment included an IDH1 peptide vaccine. The receptors stem from a man aged 35-49 years with glioma.

The chain uses TRBV28 and TRBJ2-3; 13 nucleotides line up with TRBD2. In germline, CDR1 is MDHEN, CDR2 SYDVKM. The ends lost 8 bases at V and 5 bases at J; junction bases unmatched: 7. The CDR3 covers 15 residues. For the CDR3, the DNA is TGTGCCAGCGGAACTAGCGGGAGGGAAGTAGATACGCAGTATTTT. Residues: CASGTSGREVDTQYF.

The V and J genes are TRBV25-1 and TRBJ2-1; D remains ambiguous. The CDR3 covers 16 residues. Germline assignment: CDR1 MGHDK and CDR2 SYGVNS. Trimming took 1 base from V and 4 from J, leaving 14 bases between them. CDR3 amino acids: CASSESFKSDYNEQFF. Written as DNA, the CDR3 is TGTGCCAGCAGTGAATCGTTTAAGTCGGATTACAATGAGCAGTTCTTC.

The V gene is TRBV7-8, the J gene TRBJ1-5; a possible D gene is TRBD1 (5 bases). The ends were cut back, 4 bases at V and 7 bases at J, with 17 bases in the middle. CDR1 and CDR2 from the germline V gene are SGHVS and FQNEAQ. This CDR3 has 15 amino acids. This chain's CDR3 is CASSSSAGTGQPQHF. The CDR3 DNA follows: TGTGCCAGCAGCTCGTCGGCAGGGACTGGACAGCCCCAGCATTTT.